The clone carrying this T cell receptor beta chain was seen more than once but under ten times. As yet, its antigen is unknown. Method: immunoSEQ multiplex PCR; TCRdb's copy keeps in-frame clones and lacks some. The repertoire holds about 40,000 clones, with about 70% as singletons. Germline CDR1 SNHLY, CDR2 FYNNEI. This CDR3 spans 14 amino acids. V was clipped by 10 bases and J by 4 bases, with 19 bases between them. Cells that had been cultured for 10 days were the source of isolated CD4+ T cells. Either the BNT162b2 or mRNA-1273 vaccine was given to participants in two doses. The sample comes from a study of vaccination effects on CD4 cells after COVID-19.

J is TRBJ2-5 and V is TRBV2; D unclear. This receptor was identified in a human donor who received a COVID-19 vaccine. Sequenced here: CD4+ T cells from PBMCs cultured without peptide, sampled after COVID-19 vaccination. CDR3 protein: CATGNSGGRETQYF. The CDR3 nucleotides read TGTGCCACTGGGAATTCGGGTGGGCGAGAGACCCAGTACTTC.